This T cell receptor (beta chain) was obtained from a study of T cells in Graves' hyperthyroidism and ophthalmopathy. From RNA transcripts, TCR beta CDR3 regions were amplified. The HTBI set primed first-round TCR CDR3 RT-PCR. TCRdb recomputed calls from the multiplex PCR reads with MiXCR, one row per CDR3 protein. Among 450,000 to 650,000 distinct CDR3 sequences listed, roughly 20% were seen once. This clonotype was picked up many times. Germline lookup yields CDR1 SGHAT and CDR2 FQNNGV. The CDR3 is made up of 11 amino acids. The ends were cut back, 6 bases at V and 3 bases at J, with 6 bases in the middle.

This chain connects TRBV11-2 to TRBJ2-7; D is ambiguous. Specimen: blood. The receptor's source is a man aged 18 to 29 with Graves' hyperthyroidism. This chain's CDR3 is CASRDVYEQYF. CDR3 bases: TGTGCCAGCAGGGACGTCTACGAGCAGTACTTC.